The present T cell receptor (beta chain) was sequenced within a study of blood T cell repertoires in COVID-19. Background on the study: Samples taken during acute and convalescent COVID-19 were collected in the United States, Italy and Spain. T cells, B-cell-depleted T cells, or PBMCs provided the cDNA or gDNA that served as material.

As processed by the authors: Amplification of reference gene primers was used by the study to estimate nucleated cell counts. The protocol was immunoSEQ multiplex PCR, while the TCRdb copy is restricted to in-frame clones and leaves out a portion. That table furnishes V, J and clone size, whereas the DNA furnished D and trimming. Of tens of thousands of clones in the sample, roughly 80% are singletons; the top ten hold 10% to 12%. The V gene's germline CDR1 is MDHEN and CDR2 SYDVKM. The J segment lost 7 bases and the V segment lost 5 bases, leaving 6 bases of the junction unmatched. The CDR3 is 15 residues long.

The clonotype comes from a man between 65 and 85 years old with acute or convalescent COVID-19. The sequencing sample was made of peripheral blood. The chain has TRBV28 and TRBJ1-4; 11 nucleotides line up with TRBD1. CDR3 nucleotides: TGTGCCAGCAGTGACGGACAGGGGGCTAGTGAAAAACTGTTTTTT. Its translation is CASSDGQGASEKLFF.